This T cell receptor (beta chain) is from a study of blood T cell repertoires in COVID-19. Study details: COVID-19 samples collected from the United States, Italy and Spain covered acute and convalescent phases. T cells, B-cell-depleted T cells, or PBMCs supplied cDNA or gDNA.

Authors' methods: Nucleated cell number was recorded as an estimate derived from reference gene primer amplification. Method: immunoSEQ multiplex PCR; TCRdb's copy keeps in-frame clones and lacks some. V, J and clone size are taken as reported in that table, and D and trimming were inferred from the DNA itself. This table holds over 95,000 clones, 75% to 90% found once. V was trimmed by 5 bases and J by 5 bases, leaving 11 bases between them. Germline V gene lookup returns CDR1 SGHTA and CDR2 FQGTGA. The CDR3 totals 13 residues. This receptor was identified in a human donor with acute or convalescent COVID-19. The donor label of this sample is uncertain. The sample consisted of peripheral blood. The chain links TRBV7-3 to TRBJ2-3, with D uncertain. Here the CDR3 reads CASSPPFGDTQYF. The DNA of the CDR3 is TGTGCCAGCAGCCCCCCCTTCGGAGATACGCAGTATTTT.